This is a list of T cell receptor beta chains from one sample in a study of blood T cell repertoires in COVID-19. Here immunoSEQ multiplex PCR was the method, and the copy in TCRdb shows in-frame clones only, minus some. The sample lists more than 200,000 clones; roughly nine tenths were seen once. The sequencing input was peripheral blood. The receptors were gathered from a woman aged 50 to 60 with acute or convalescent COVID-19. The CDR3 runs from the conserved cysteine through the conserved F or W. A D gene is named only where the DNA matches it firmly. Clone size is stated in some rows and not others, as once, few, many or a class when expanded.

cdr3_aa: CASSDWGGTNNEQFF
cdr3_nt: TGTGCCAGCAGTGACTGGGGCGGGACCAACAATGAGCAGTTCTTC
d_call: NA
j_call: TRBJ2-1
clone_size: NA
v_call: TRBV2

cdr3_aa: CAWNREGNEKLFF
cdr3_nt: TGTGCCTGGAACAGGGAGGGGAATGAAAAACTGTTTTTT
d_call: NA
j_call: TRBJ1-4
clone_size: NA
v_call: TRBV30

cdr3_aa: CASSLGLTNTEAFF
cdr3_nt: TGCGCCAGCAGCTTAGGACTGACGAACACTGAAGCTTTCTTT
d_call: NA
j_call: TRBJ1-1
clone_size: NA
v_call: TRBV5-1

cdr3_aa: CASSIVRGKNYGYTF
cdr3_nt: TGTGCCAGTAGTATAGTGCGGGGGAAGAACTATGGCTACACCTTC
d_call: NA
j_call: TRBJ1-2
clone_size: NA
v_call: TRBV19

cdr3_aa: CASSLDLFSDYGYTF
cdr3_nt: TGTGCCAGCAGCTTAGATTTGTTTTCAGACTATGGCTACACCTTC
d_call: NA
j_call: TRBJ1-2
clone_size: NA
v_call: TRBV7-2

cdr3_aa: CSVGNWGDPYNEQFF
cdr3_nt: TGCAGCGTTGGCAACTGGGGGGATCCCTACAATGAGCAGTTCTTC
d_call: NA
j_call: TRBJ2-1
clone_size: NA
v_call: TRBV29-1

cdr3_aa: CSAGDSSHYSYNEQFF
cdr3_nt: TGCAGTGCTGGTGACTCTTCACATTACTCCTACAATGAGCAGTTCTTC
d_call: NA
j_call: TRBJ2-1
clone_size: NA
v_call: TRBV20-1

cdr3_aa: CASSYKSSSDLEQFF
cdr3_nt: TGTGCCAGCAGTTATAAAAGTAGTTCGGACTTGGAGCAGTTCTTC
d_call: NA
j_call: TRBJ2-1
clone_size: NA
v_call: TRBV6-2/TRBV6-3

cdr3_aa: CASRATAGKETQYF
cdr3_nt: TGTGCCAGCAGGGCGACGGCAGGGAAGGAGACCCAGTACTTC
d_call: NA
j_call: TRBJ2-5
clone_size: NA
v_call: TRBV2

cdr3_aa: CASSFGRAPATNEKLFF
cdr3_nt: TGTGCCAGCAGCTTCGGCCGCGCCCCAGCGACTAATGAAAAACTGTTTTTT
d_call: NA
j_call: TRBJ1-4
clone_size: NA
v_call: TRBV5-4

cdr3_aa: CASSLGVAGGPTDTQYF
cdr3_nt: TGTGCCAGCAGCTTAGGCGTAGCGGGGGGGCCAACAGATACGCAGTATTTT
d_call: TRBD2
j_call: TRBJ2-3
clone_size: NA
v_call: TRBV11-3

cdr3_aa: CASSPGLLSFSGNTIYF
cdr3_nt: TGTGCCAGCAGCCCTGGCTTATTGTCGTTCTCTGGAAACACCATATATTTT
d_call: NA
j_call: TRBJ1-3
clone_size: NA
v_call: TRBV5-8

cdr3_aa: CASSQDRGYSGYTF
cdr3_nt: TGTGCCAGCAGCCAGGACAGGGGGTATAGTGGCTACACCTTC
d_call: TRBD1
j_call: TRBJ1-2
clone_size: NA
v_call: TRBV3-1/TRBV3-2

cdr3_aa: CASSWEGSSYNEQFF
cdr3_nt: TGTGCCAGCAGCTGGGAGGGGAGCTCCTACAATGAGCAGTTCTTC
d_call: TRBD2
j_call: TRBJ2-1
clone_size: NA
v_call: TRBV11-3

cdr3_aa: CASSLSGDTEAFF
cdr3_nt: TGTGCCAGCAGTTTATCGGGAGACACTGAAGCTTTCTTT
d_call: NA
j_call: TRBJ1-1
clone_size: NA
v_call: TRBV27

cdr3_aa: CASSPQGGEQFF
cdr3_nt: TGCGCCAGCAGCCCCCAGGGGGGTGAGCAGTTCTTC
d_call: NA
j_call: TRBJ2-1
clone_size: few
v_call: TRBV5-1

cdr3_aa: CASSLGLAGVETQYF
cdr3_nt: TGTGCCAGCAGTCTCGGACTAGCGGGAGTGGAGACCCAGTACTTC
d_call: TRBD2
j_call: TRBJ2-5
clone_size: NA
v_call: TRBV2

cdr3_aa: CASIPSGGYEQYF
cdr3_nt: TGTGCCAGCATCCCCAGCGGGGGTTACGAGCAGTACTTC
d_call: TRBD2
j_call: TRBJ2-7
clone_size: NA
v_call: TRBV6-2/TRBV6-3